These T cell receptor beta chains were read from a single sample in a study of tumor-infiltrating T cells and Merkel cell polyomavirus. Method: immunoSEQ multiplex PCR; TCRdb's copy keeps in-frame clones and lacks some. The sample has under 30,000 clones; about 85% are singletons. Sequencing was carried out using lymph node tissue. These TCRs come from a man in his forties or fifties with Merkel cell carcinoma. Both conserved end residues are part of each CDR3. D genes are given only for firm matches. Not every row has a clone size; where given, it reads once, few, many or a size class.

J gene,clone size,D gene,V gene,CDR3 protein,CDR3 DNA
TRBJ2-6,once,-,TRBV18,CASSRFQDIGANVLTF,TGTGCCAGCTCACGGTTCCAGGACATTGGGGCCAACGTCCTGACTTTC
TRBJ1-2,-,TRBD1,TRBV11-2,CASSPDRGSYGYTF,TGTGCCAGCAGCCCGGACAGGGGGAGCTATGGCTACACCTTC
TRBJ2-2,-,-,TRBV18,CASPRSGSNTGELFF,TGTGCCAGCCCACGATCCGGTTCGAACACCGGGGAGCTGTTTTTT
TRBJ2-7,-,TRBD2,TRBV5-4,CASSLRLAGQPEQYF,TGTGCCAGCAGCCTTCGACTAGCGGGACAACCCGAGCAGTACTTC
TRBJ1-5,-,TRBD1,TRBV4-2,CASSSRQGGHRPQHF,TGTGCCAGCAGCTCCCGACAGGGTGGACATCGGCCCCAGCATTTT
TRBJ2-1,-,-,TRBV2,CASKMNGNEQFF,TGTGCCAGCAAAATGAACGGCAATGAGCAGTTCTTC
TRBJ2-7,-,-,TRBV19,CASVPVRRSSYEQYF,TGTGCCAGCGTACCAGTACGCAGGTCCTCCTACGAGCAGTACTTC
TRBJ2-7,-,-,TRBV7-2,CASSLAATSYEQYF,TGTGCCAGCAGCTTAGCGGCCACGTCCTACGAGCAGTACTTC
TRBJ2-7,-,TRBD2,TRBV7-8,CASSYSGGGYEQYF,TGTGCCAGCAGTTATAGCGGGGGGGGCTACGAGCAGTACTTC
TRBJ2-5,once,TRBD1,TRBV7-2,CASSLGQGARSETQYF,TGTGCCAGCAGCTTAGGACAGGGGGCGCGATCGGAGACCCAGTACTTC
TRBJ2-7,-,TRBD2,TRBV28,CASSLSLRLAGSYEQYF,TGTGCCAGCAGTTTATCCTTGCGACTAGCGGGATCCTACGAGCAGTACTTC
TRBJ2-5,-,-,TRBV7-3,CASSLGGVEQETQYF,TGTGCCAGCAGTCTAGGAGGCGTAGAACAAGAGACCCAGTACTTC
TRBJ2-2,-,TRBD2,TRBV12-5,CASGASTSAANTGELFF,TGTGCTAGTGGTGCATCAACTAGCGCCGCGAACACCGGGGAGCTGTTTTTT
TRBJ2-5,-,TRBD1,TRBV18,CASSPMDRAETQYF,TGTGCCAGCTCACCGATGGACAGGGCTGAGACCCAGTACTTC
TRBJ1-1,-,TRBD1,TRBV5-4,CASSSTGEEGTEAFF,TGTGCCAGCAGCAGTACAGGGGAGGAGGGCACTGAAGCTTTCTTT
TRBJ2-2,once,TRBD2,TRBV11-2,CASSPRLAGGQGELFF,TGTGCCAGCAGCCCGAGACTAGCGGGAGGGCAGGGGGAGCTGTTTTTT
TRBJ1-5,once,TRBD1,TRBV28,CASSPGQGDQPQHF,TGTGCCAGCAGCCCTGGACAGGGGGATCAGCCCCAGCATTTT
TRBJ1-5,-,-,TRBV6-5,CASRPSYSNQPQHF,TGTGCCAGCAGACCTAGCTATAGCAATCAGCCCCAGCATTTT
TRBJ2-5,-,TRBD2,TRBV5-4,CASSMGGRGETQYF,TGTGCCAGCAGCATGGGTGGGCGGGGGGAGACCCAGTACTTC
TRBJ2-5,-,-,TRBV14,CASSQGPKSGVRGQETQYF,TGTGCCAGCAGCCAGGGACCAAAATCGGGGGTGAGGGGCCAAGAGACCCAGTACTTC
TRBJ2-5,-,TRBD1,TRBV7-2,CASSLGGQGGETQYF,TGTGCCAGCAGCTTAGGAGGACAGGGTGGAGAGACCCAGTACTTC
TRBJ2-7,-,-,TRBV15,CATSIRDKNFEQYF,TGTGCCACCAGCATCCGGGACAAAAACTTCGAGCAGTACTTC
TRBJ1-2,-,TRBD1,TRBV30,CACSRDRPYGYTF,TGTGCCTGCTCCAGGGACAGGCCCTATGGCTACACCTTC
TRBJ2-2,-,TRBD1,TRBV9,CASSEYRGYAGELFF,TGTGCCAGCAGCGAATACAGGGGATACGCCGGGGAGCTGTTTTTT
TRBJ2-6,-,-,TRBV25-1,CASSAVGAPGVLTF,TGTGCCAGCAGTGCGGTAGGTGCCCCCGGGGTCCTGACTTTC
TRBJ2-1,-,TRBD2,TRBV7-8,CASSDPVTSVDEQFF,TGTGCCAGCAGCGACCCGGTGACTAGCGTGGATGAGCAGTTCTTC
TRBJ2-1,-,TRBD1,TRBV2,CATNRDRASSSYNEQFF,TGTGCCACCAACCGGGACAGGGCTTCGAGCTCCTACAATGAGCAGTTCTTC
TRBJ2-7,-,-,TRBV7-2,CASSLGAYEQYF,TGTGCCAGCAGCTTAGGCGCCTACGAGCAGTACTTC